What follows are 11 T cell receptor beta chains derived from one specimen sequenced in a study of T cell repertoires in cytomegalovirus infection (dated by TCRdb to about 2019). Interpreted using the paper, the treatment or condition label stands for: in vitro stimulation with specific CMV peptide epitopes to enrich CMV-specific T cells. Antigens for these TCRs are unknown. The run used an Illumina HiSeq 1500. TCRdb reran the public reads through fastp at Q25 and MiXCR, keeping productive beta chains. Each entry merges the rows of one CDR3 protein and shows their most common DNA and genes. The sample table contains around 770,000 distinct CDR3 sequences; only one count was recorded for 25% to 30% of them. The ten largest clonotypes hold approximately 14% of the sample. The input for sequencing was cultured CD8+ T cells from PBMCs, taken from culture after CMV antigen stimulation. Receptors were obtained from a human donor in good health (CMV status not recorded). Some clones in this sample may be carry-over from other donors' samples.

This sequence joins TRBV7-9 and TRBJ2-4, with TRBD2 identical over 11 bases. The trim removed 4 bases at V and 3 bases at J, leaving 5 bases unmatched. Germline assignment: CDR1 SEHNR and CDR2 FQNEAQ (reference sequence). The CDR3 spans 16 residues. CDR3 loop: CASSSTSGAFKNIQYF. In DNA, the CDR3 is TGTGCCAGCAGCTCGACTAGCGGGGCCTTCAAAAACATTCAGTACTTC.

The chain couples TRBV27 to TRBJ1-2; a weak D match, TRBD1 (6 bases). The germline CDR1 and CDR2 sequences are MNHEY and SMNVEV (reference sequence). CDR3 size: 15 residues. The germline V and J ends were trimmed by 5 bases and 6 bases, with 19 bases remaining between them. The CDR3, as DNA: TGTGCCAGCAGTCCCTCGGGGGGCGTCGGGCATGGCTACACCTTC. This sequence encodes CASSPSGGVGHGYTF.

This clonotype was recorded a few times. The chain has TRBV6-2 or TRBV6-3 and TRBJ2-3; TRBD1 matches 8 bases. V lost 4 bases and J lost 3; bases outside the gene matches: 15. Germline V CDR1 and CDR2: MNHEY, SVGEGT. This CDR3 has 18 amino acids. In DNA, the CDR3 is TGTGCCAGCAGTTGGGGCAGGGGGCAAATCGAAAGGACAGATACGCAGTATTTT. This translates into CASSWGRGQIERTDTQYF.

CDR3 sequence (DNA): TGTGCCAGCAGCCAAGTCAGGGATTATGGCTACACCTTC. It encodes CASSQVRDYGYTF. The rearrangement links TRBV4-2 to TRBJ1-2; tentative D call: TRBD1 (5 bases). This CDR3 is built from 13 residues. Germline loops: CDR1 LGHNA, CDR2 YNFKEQ. The V end was cut by 1 base, the J end by 5 bases, with 8 bases between.

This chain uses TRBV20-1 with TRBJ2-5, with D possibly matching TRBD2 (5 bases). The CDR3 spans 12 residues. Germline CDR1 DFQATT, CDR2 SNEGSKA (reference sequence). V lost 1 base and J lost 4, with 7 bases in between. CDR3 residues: CSARAAGETQYF. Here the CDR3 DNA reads TGCAGTGCTAGAGCGGCGGGAGAGACCCAGTACTTC.

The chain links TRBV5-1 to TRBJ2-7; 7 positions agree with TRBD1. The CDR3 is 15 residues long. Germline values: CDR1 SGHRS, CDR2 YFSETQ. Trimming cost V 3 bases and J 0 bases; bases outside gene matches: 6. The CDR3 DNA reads TGCGCCAGCAGCTCCACAGGGGCCCCCTCCTACGAGCAGTACTTC. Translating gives CASSSTGAPSYEQYF.

The CDR3 sequence is CSARDRGGWEQYF. The CDR3 DNA is TGCAGTGCTAGAGATCGAGGAGGGTGGGAGCAGTACTTC. The chain recombines TRBV20-1 with TRBJ2-7; a weak D match, TRBD2 (6 bases). CDR3 length equals 13 residues. Germline-derived CDR1 and CDR2 are DFQATT and SNEGSKA (reference sequence). Trimming stripped 0 bases from V and 7 bases from J, with 13 bases between.

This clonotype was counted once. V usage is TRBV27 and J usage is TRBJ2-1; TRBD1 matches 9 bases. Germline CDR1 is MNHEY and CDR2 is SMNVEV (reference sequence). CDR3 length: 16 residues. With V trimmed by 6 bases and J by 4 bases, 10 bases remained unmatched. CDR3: CASSRGGDRVYNEQFF. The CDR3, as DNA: TGTGCCAGCAGCCGAGGAGGGGACAGGGTTTACAATGAGCAGTTCTTC.

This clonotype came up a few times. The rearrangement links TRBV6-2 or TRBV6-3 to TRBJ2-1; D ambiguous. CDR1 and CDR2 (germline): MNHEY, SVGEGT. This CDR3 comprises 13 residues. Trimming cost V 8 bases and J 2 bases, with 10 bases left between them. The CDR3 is CASLGSPYNEQFF. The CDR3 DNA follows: TGTGCCAGCTTAGGGTCTCCCTACAATGAGCAGTTCTTC.

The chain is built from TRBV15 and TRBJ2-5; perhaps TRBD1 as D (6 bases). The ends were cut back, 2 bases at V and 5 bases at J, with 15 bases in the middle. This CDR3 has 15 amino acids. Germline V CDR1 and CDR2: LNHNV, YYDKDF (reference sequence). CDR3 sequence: CATSRNRAFRETQYF. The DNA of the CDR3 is TGTGCCACCAGCAGAAACAGGGCGTTTCGGGAGACCCAGTACTTC.

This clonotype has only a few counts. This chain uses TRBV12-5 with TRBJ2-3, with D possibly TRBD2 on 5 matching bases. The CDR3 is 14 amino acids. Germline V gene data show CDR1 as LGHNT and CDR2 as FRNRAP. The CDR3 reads CASMVTIPPDTQYF. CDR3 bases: TGTGCCAGTATGGTGACTATCCCCCCAGATACGCAGTATTTT.